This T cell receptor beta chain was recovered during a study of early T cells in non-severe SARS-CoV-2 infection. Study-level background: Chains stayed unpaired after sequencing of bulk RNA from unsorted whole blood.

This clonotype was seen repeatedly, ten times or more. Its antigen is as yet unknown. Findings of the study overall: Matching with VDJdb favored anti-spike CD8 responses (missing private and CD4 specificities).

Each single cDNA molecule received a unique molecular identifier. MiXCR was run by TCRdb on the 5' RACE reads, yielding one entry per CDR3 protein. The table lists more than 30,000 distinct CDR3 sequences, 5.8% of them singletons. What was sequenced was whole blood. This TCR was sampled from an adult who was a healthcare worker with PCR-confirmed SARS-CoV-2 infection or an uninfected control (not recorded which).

CDR3 amino acids: CASSPGTGGILYGYTF. CDR3 DNA: TGTGCCAGCAGCCCGGGGACAGGGGGGATCCTTTATGGCTACACCTTC. The chain combines TRBV14 with TRBJ1-2, with 11 bases that match TRBD1. V was pared by 4 bases and J by 5 bases, with 9 bases of the junction left unmatched. The CDR3 sequence is 16 residues long. Germline V gene lookup returns CDR1 SGHDN and CDR2 FVKESK.